This entry lists 6 T cell receptor beta chains sequenced from one sample in a study of cytomegalovirus exposure and HLA in healthy donors. The PCR contained 60 Vbeta and 13 Jbeta primers. Sequencing used immunoSEQ multiplex PCR; TCRdb keeps in-frame clones, though not all of them. Of 100,000 to 150,000 clones in the sample, roughly 80% were seen once. Sequencing was performed on PBMCs. The receptor source for this set is a man aged 25 to 40 in good health and CMV-seronegative.

This chain joins TRBV7-9 and TRBJ2-7, with no clear D. Germline CDR1 SEHNR, CDR2 FQNEAQ (reference sequence). V dropped 0 bases and J dropped 2 bases, with 8 bases sitting between them. The CDR3 is 14 residues long. In DNA form, the CDR3 reads TGTGCCAGCAGCTTAGCGGCAAATACCTACGAGCAGTACTTC. Encoded protein: CASSLAANTYEQYF.

The genes are TRBV6-4 and TRBJ2-4; D may be TRBD1 (6 bases). Germline values: CDR1 MRHNA, CDR2 SNTAGT. V was trimmed by 11 bases and J by 0 bases, leaving 23 bases between them. This CDR3 is built from 17 residues. The CDR3 DNA follows: TGTGCCGCTATACGACAGGCTTACTTACTAGCCAAAAACATTCAGTACTTC. Amino acid sequence: CAAIRQAYLLAKNIQYF.

This chain links TRBV5-4 with TRBJ2-3; 7 bases are a match to TRBD2. The V and J ends lost 3 bases and 1 base, in that order; junction bases with no gene match: 5. CDR1 is SGHNT, CDR2 YYREEE, per germline (reference sequence). CDR3 length equals 15 residues. CDR3 coding DNA: TGTGCCAGCAGCTCCGATGGGGGGGGCACAGATACGCAGTATTTT. Amino acid sequence: CASSSDGGGTDTQYF.

This sequence joins TRBV5-1 and TRBJ1-1; D is undetermined. In germline, CDR1 is SGHRS, CDR2 YFSETQ. The CDR3 covers 17 residues. V gave up 1 base and J gave up 2 bases, with 18 bases separating them. Here the CDR3 reads CASSLSPFGSTNTEAFF. Written as DNA, the CDR3 is TGCGCCAGCAGCTTGTCGCCTTTCGGGAGTACTAACACTGAAGCTTTCTTT.

A remark on this clone: The junction departs from germline at one end; a sequencing error may be responsible. Other DNA variants within this sample encode the same CDR3. The DNA of the CDR3 is TGTGCTAGCAGCTTAGATTTGGCTACGCAGTATTTT. It yields the protein CASSLDLATQYF. The chain joins TRBV7-6 to TRBJ2-3; no clear D gene. The CDR3 runs to 12 residues. Per germline, CDR1 SGHVS and CDR2 FNYEAQ.

The chain has TRBV13 and TRBJ2-2; a possible D gene is TRBD1 (6 bases). CDR1 is PRHDT and CDR2 is FYEKMQ in the germline V gene (reference sequence). The CDR3 runs to 17 residues. Trimming took off 4 bases at V and 0 bases at J, with 15 bases between the two ends. CDR3 protein: CASSSPPGDTNTGELFF. CDR3 bases: TGTGCCAGCAGCTCCCCCCCAGGGGACACGAACACCGGGGAGCTGTTTTTT.